The present entry profiles one TCR beta chain with its context. The table came from immunoSEQ multiplex PCR; TCRdb's copy has only in-frame clones and leaves some out. The sample lists about 70,000 clones; roughly 84% were seen once. The data were taken from a study of blood T cell repertoires in COVID-19. V shed 1 base and J 8 bases; nucleotides not matched to a gene: 8. The germline V gene has CDR1 SGHTA and CDR2 FQGTGA. CDR3 length: 16 residues. Input material: peripheral blood. J is TRBJ2-1 and V is TRBV7-3; 10 bases are a match to TRBD2. The TCR was taken from a woman of 80 years or more with active or convalescent COVID-19. The CDR3, as DNA: TGTGCCAGCAGCTTAAGGCTAGCGGGGGTGAACCATGAGCAGTTCTTC. Its protein product is CASSLRLAGVNHEQFF.